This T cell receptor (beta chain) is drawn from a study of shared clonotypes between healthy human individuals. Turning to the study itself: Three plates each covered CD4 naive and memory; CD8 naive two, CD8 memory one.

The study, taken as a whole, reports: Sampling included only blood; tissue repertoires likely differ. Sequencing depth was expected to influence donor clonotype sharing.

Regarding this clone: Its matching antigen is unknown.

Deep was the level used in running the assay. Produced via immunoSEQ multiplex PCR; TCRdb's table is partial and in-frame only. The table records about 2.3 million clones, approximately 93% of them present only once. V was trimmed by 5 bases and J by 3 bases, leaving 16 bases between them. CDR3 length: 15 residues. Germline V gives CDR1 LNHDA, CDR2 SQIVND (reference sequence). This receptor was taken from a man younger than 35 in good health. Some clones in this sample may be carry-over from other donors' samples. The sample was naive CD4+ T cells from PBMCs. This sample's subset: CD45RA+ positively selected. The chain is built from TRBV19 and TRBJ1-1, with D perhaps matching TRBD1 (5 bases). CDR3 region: CASSDSGLGDTEAFF. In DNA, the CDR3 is TGTGCCAGTAGTGACTCGGGACTGGGGGACACTGAAGCTTTCTTT.